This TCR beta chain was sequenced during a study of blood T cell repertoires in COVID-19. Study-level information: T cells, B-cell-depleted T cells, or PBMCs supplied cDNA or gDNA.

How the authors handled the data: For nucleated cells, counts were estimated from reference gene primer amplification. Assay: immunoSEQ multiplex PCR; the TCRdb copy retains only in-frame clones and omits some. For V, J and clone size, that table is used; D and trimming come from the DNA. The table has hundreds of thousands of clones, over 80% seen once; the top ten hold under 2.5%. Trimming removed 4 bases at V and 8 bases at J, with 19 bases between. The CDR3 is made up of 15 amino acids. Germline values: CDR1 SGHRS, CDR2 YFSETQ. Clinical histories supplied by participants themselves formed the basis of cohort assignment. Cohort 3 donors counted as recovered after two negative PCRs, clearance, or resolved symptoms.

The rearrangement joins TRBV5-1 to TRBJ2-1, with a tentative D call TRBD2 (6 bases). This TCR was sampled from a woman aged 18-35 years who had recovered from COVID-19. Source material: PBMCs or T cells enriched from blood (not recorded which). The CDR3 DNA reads TGCGCCAGCAGCGCCGTTACCTTTACTAGCCATGAGCAGTTCTTC. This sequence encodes CASSAVTFTSHEQFF.